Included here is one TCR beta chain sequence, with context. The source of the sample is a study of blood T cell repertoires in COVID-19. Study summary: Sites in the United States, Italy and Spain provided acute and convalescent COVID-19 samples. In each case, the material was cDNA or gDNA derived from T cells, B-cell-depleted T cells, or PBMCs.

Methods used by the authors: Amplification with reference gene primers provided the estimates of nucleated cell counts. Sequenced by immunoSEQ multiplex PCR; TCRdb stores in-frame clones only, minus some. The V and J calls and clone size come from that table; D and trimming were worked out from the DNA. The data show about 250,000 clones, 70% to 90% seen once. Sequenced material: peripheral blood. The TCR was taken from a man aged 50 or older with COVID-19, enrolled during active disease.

CDR3 in amino acids: CASSTQTGDGSPLHF. The CDR3 coding sequence is TGTGCCAGTAGTACCCAGACAGGGGATGGTTCACCCCTCCACTTT. V usage is TRBV19 and J usage is TRBJ1-6; TRBD1 matches 8 bases. The CDR3 totals 15 residues. J lost 9 bases, V lost 4 bases, and 8 bases had no gene match. Germline values: CDR1 LNHDA, CDR2 SQIVND (reference sequence).